This T cell receptor beta chain was obtained from a study of blood T cell repertoires in COVID-19. Study-level background: Samples representing acute and convalescent COVID-19 were sourced from the United States, Italy and Spain.

The length of the CDR3 is 15 residues. TCRdb keeps only in-frame clones here, not all; method: immunoSEQ multiplex PCR. The sample carries 25,000 to 35,000 clones, 91% recorded once. This clone appeared a single time. Sequencing input: peripheral blood. This TCR derives from a human donor with active COVID-19. The donor label of this sample is uncertain. The chain recombines TRBV12-2 with TRBJ1-2; the table names TRBD1, a call not compared with the DNA. TRBV12-2 is deemed a pseudogene. The CDR3, as DNA: TGTGCAAGTCGACCACAGACAGGGGTGAGCTATGGCTACACCTTC. Translated: CASRPQTGVSYGYTF.